The 17 T cell receptor beta chains below were found in one sample sequenced in a study of blood T cell repertoires in COVID-19. The protocol was immunoSEQ multiplex PCR, while the TCRdb copy is restricted to in-frame clones and leaves out a portion. The sample contains around 340,000 clones, 80% to 90% of which appear only once. Sequencing was done on a sample of PBMCs or T cells enriched from blood (not recorded which). The receptors here all came from a woman aged 40 to 49 with acute COVID-19.

This clone was seen a single time. CDR3 nucleotide sequence: TGCAGTGCTAGTGGAGGGCTGCTGAACACTGAAGCTTTCTTT. This translates into CSASGGLLNTEAFF. V and J are TRBV20-1 and TRBJ1-1; D is uncertain. This CDR3 is 14 amino acids long. The germline V gene has CDR1 DFQATT and CDR2 SNEGSKA (reference sequence). V lost 3 bases to trimming and J lost 0 bases, with 11 bases between them.

The chain joins TRBV5-1 to TRBJ1-3, with TRBD1 as a possible D gene (6 bases). Germline V CDR1 and CDR2: SGHRS, YFSETQ. Trimming stripped 5 bases from V and 0 bases from J, with 9 bases between. CDR3 length: 14 amino acids. The CDR3 DNA is TGCGCCAGCAGTTCGGACAGCTCTGGAAACACCATATATTTT. This codes for CASSSDSSGNTIYF.

This clone has a handful of counts. The gene calls are TRBV4-3 and TRBJ2-4, with TRBD2 matching over 9 bases. Trimming cost V 0 bases and J 3 bases; bases outside gene matches: 15. The CDR3 has 20 residues. Germline-derived CDR1 and CDR2 are LGHNA and YSLEER. The CDR3 here is CASSQDRALAGHIIKNIQYF. The CDR3 DNA is TGCGCCAGCAGCCAAGATCGGGCCCTAGCGGGACATATTATCAAAAACATTCAGTACTTC.

The gene calls are TRBV5-6 and TRBJ2-7; 9 bases agree with TRBD1. V lost 3 bases and J lost 6; bases outside the gene matches: 4. Germline-derived CDR1 and CDR2 are SGHDT and YYEEEE. This CDR3 contains 13 residues. Here the CDR3 reads CASSWDRAPEQYF. Written as DNA, the CDR3 is TGTGCCAGCAGCTGGGACAGGGCTCCCGAGCAGTACTTC.

The genes are TRBV2 and TRBJ2-7; D ambiguous. Germline assignment: CDR1 SNHLY and CDR2 FYNNEI. The CDR3 spans 14 residues. The germline V and J ends were trimmed by 5 bases and 6 bases, with 17 bases remaining between them. CDR3 loop: CASSFALESGEQYF. CDR3 DNA: TGTGCCAGCAGTTTTGCGCTAGAGTCGGGCGAGCAGTACTTC.

This chain uses TRBV9 with TRBJ1-6; 7 nucleotides match TRBD1. There are 14 residues in the CDR3. V shed 6 bases, J shed 7 bases, and the junction held 7 bases outside the gene matches. Germline-derived CDR1 and CDR2 are SGDLS and YYNGEE. The CDR3 sequence: CASNTSDRNSPLHF. DNA for the CDR3: TGTGCCAGCAATACTTCGGACAGGAATTCACCCCTCCACTTT.

This rearrangement joins TRBV4-2 to TRBJ1-1; 7 nucleotides match TRBD1. The CDR3 contains 18 residues. The ends lost 1 base at V and 3 bases at J; junction bases unmatched: 14. Germline V CDR1 and CDR2: LGHNA, YNFKEQ. The CDR3 is CASSQGGLQGFVDTEAFF. The CDR3 DNA reads TGTGCCAGCAGCCAAGGGGGGTTACAGGGGTTTGTCGACACTGAAGCTTTCTTT.

The chain employs TRBV4-1 and TRBJ2-7; 9 bases map to TRBD2. V lost 2 bases, J lost 3 bases, and 2 bases stayed unmatched. From germline, CDR1 is MGHRA and CDR2 YSYEKL. This CDR3 is 14 amino acids long. The CDR3 reads CASSQTSGFYEQYF. In nucleotides, the CDR3 is TGCGCCAGCAGCCAAACTAGCGGGTTCTACGAGCAGTACTTC.

In regard to this clone: This sample includes further DNA sequences coding for the same CDR3. V gene TRBV5-4 combines with J gene TRBJ2-7; 9 bases match TRBD1. Germline V gene sequence: CDR1 SGHNT, CDR2 YYREEE (reference sequence). The CDR3 is made up of 14 amino acids. V was pared by 4 bases and J by 2 bases, with 4 bases of the junction left unmatched. The CDR3: CASSPGQGAYEQYF. In DNA, the CDR3 is TGTGCCAGCAGCCCGGGACAGGGTGCCTACGAGCAGTACTTC.

This chain connects TRBV6-5 to TRBJ1-2; the D gene is possibly TRBD1 (6 bases). From germline, CDR1 is MNHEY and CDR2 SVGAGI. CDR3 length: 12 amino acids. V was cut by 2 bases and J by 7 bases, with 8 bases left in between. The CDR3 here is CASSYQGSGYTF. The CDR3 DNA reads as TGTGCCAGCAGTTACCAGGGGTCTGGCTACACCTTC.

V gene TRBV18 combines with J gene TRBJ1-1, with D perhaps TRBD1 (5 bases). The ends were cut back, 3 bases at V and 5 bases at J, with 16 bases in the middle. This CDR3 comprises 15 residues. The germline V gene has CDR1 KGHSH and CDR2 LQKENI. The CDR3 bases are TGTGCCAGCTCACCGCCAGGGCCCCGCAGGACTGAAGCTTTCTTT. As protein: CASSPPGPRRTEAFF.

J is TRBJ2-1 and V is TRBV24-1, with 9 bases aligning to TRBD2. Germline assignment: CDR1 KGHDR and CDR2 SFDVKD. Trimming took 3 bases from V and 1 from J; bases not matched to a gene: 6. There are 17 residues in the CDR3. The CDR3 DNA is TGTGCCACCAGTGATACCCTCAGCGGGAGGTCCTACAATGAGCAGTTCTTC. The encoded protein is CATSDTLSGRSYNEQFF.

The chain employs TRBV5-6 and TRBJ2-3, with D possibly being TRBD1 (6 bases). The ends were cut back, 3 bases at V and 2 bases at J, with 13 bases in the middle. CDR3 length equals 15 residues. CDR1 and CDR2 (germline): SGHDT, YYEEEE. This CDR3 reads CASSSWGRLTDTQYF. CDR3 sequence (DNA): TGTGCCAGCAGCTCCTGGGGGCGTCTCACAGATACGCAGTATTTT.

J is TRBJ1-2 and V is TRBV6-6; a weak D match, TRBD1 (5 bases). Trimming removed 6 bases at V and 4 bases at J, with 15 bases between. This CDR3 is built from 14 residues. CDR1 is MNHNY, CDR2 SVGAGI, per germline (reference sequence). The CDR3 DNA sequence: TGTGCCAGCAGCCGTGGGGGGGACCTCTATGGCTACACCTTC. It encodes CASSRGGDLYGYTF.

Regarding this clone: One end of the junction varies from germline; a read error may be responsible. This CDR3 is CASSLAGGRTDTQYF. The DNA for the CDR3 is TGTGCTAGCAGCTTAGCCGGGGGACGCACAGATACGCAGTATTTT. The chain couples TRBV7-7 to TRBJ2-3, with a possible D match to TRBD2 (6 bases). This CDR3 contains 15 residues. Germline V gene data show CDR1 as SSHAT and CDR2 as FNYEAQ (reference sequence).

This clone came up once. The genes are TRBV24-1 and TRBJ1-5, with D possibly matching TRBD1 (5 bases). Germline CDR1 reads KGHDR; CDR2 reads SFDVKD. The CDR3 covers 13 residues. V lost 9 bases to trimming and J lost 8 bases, with 16 bases between them. CDR3 sequence (DNA): TGTGCCACCGGGGGGGACCTAACCAAGCCCCAGCATTTT. Translating gives CATGGDLTKPQHF.

J is TRBJ1-4 and V is TRBV4-2; no definite D call. V dropped 0 bases and J dropped 8 bases, with 16 bases sitting between them. Germline CDR1 and CDR2: LGHNA and YNFKEQ. The CDR3 totals 16 residues. CDR3 loop: CASSQDRRVNSEKLFF. In nucleotides, the CDR3 is TGTGCCAGCAGCCAAGACCGCCGAGTGAACAGCGAAAAACTGTTTTTT.